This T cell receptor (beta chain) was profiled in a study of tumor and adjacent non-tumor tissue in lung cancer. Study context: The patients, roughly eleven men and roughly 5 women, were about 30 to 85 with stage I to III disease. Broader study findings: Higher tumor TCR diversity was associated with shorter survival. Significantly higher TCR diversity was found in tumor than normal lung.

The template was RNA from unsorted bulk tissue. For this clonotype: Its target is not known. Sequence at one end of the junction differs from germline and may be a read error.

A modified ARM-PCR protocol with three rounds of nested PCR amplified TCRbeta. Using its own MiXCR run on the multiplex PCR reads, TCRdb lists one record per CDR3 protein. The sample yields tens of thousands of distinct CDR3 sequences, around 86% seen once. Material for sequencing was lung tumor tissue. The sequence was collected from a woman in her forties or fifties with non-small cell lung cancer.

The CDR3 here is CSVRVADYDYTF. The CDR3 nucleotides read TGTAGTGTTAGGGTGGCAGACTATGACTACACCTTC. The V gene is TRBV20-1, the J gene TRBJ1-2; D remains unclear. Per germline, CDR1 DFQATT and CDR2 SNEGSKA (reference sequence). The CDR3 runs 12 residues.